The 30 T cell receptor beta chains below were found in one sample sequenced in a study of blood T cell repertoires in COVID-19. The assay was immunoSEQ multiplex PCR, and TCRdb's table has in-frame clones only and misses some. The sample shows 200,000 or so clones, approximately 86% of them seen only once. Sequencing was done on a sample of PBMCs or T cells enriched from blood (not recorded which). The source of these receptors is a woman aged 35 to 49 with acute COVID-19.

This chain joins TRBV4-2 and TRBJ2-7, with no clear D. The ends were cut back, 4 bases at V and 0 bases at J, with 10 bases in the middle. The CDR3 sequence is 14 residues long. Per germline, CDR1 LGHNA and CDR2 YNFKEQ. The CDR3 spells CASSPLGSSYEQYF. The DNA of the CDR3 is TGTGCCAGCAGCCCCCTGGGCAGCTCCTACGAGCAGTACTTC.

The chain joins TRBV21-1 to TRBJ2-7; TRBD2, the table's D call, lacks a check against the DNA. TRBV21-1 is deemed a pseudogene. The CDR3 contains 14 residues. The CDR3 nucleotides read TGTGCCAGCAGCCCCGGAACGCTAGCCTACGAGCAGTACTTC. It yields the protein CASSPGTLAYEQYF.

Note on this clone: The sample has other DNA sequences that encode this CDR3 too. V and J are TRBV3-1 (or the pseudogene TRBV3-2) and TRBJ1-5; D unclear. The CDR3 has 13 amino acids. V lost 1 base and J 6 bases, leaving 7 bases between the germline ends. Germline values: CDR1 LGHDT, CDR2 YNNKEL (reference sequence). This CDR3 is CASSQVGSQPQHF. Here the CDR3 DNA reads TGTGCCAGCAGCCAAGTTGGTAGTCAGCCCCAGCATTTT.

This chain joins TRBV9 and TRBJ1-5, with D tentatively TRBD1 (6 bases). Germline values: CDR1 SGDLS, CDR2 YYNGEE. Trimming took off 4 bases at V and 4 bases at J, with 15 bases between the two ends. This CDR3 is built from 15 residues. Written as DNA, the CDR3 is TGTGCCAGCAGCTCCGAGGGTAGGGGGAATCAGCCCCAGCATTTT. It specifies CASSSEGRGNQPQHF.

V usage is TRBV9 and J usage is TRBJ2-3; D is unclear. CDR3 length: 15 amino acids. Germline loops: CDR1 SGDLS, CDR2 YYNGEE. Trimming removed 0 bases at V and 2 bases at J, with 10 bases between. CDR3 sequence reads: CASSVAERNTDTQYF. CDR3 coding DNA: TGTGCCAGCAGCGTAGCGGAGCGAAACACAGATACGCAGTATTTT.

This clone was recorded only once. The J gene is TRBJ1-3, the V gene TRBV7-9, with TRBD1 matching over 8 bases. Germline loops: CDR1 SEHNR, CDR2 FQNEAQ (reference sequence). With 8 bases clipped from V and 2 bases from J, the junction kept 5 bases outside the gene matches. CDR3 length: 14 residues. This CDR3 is CASGLQGAGNTIYF. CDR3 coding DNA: TGTGCCAGCGGCCTACAGGGGGCTGGAAACACCATATATTTT. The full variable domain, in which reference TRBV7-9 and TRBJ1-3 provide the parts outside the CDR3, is DTGVSQNPRHKITKRGQNVTFRCDPISEHNRLYWYRQTLGQGPEFLTYFQNEAQLEKSRLLSDRFSAERPKGSFSTLEIQRTEQGDSAMYLCASGLQGAGNTIYFGEGSWLTVV.

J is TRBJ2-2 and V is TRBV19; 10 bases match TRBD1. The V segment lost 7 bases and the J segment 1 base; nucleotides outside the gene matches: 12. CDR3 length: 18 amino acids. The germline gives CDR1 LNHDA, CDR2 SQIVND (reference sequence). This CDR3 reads CASKGGTGVVLNTGELFF. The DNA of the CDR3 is TGTGCCAGTAAGGGGGGGACAGGGGTCGTACTGAACACCGGGGAGCTGTTTTTT.

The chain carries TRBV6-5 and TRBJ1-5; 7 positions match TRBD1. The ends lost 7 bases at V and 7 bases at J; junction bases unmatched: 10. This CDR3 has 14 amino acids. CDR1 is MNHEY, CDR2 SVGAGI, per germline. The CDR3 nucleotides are TGTGCCAGCAAGGCCGACAGGGTAGGACAGCCCCAGCATTTT. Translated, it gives CASKADRVGQPQHF.

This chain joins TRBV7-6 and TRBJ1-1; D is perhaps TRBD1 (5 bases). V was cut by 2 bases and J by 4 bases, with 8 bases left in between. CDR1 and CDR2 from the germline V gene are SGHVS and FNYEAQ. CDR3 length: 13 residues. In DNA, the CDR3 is TGTGCCAGCAGCTTATCCGGGGGCACTGAAGCTTTCTTT. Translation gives CASSLSGGTEAFF.

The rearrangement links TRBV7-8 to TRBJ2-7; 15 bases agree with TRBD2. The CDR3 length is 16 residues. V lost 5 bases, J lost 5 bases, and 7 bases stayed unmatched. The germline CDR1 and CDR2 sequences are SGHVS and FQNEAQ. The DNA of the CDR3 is TGTGCCAGCAGCATCGGGACTAGCGGGAGGAGCGACGAGCAGTACTTC. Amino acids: CASSIGTSGRSDEQYF.

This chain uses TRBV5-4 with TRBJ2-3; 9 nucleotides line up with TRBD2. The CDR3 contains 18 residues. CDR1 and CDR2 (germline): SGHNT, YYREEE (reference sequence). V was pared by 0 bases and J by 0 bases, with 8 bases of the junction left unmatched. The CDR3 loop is CASSLGLAAPLSTDTQYF. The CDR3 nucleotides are TGTGCCAGCAGCTTGGGACTAGCGGCACCGTTAAGCACAGATACGCAGTATTTT.

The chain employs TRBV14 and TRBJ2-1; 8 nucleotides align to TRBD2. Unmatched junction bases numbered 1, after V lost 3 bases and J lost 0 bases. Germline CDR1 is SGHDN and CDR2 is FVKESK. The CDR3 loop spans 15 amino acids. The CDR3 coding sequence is TGTGCCAGCAGCCAGGGGACTAGCTCCTACAATGAGCAGTTCTTC. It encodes CASSQGTSSYNEQFF.

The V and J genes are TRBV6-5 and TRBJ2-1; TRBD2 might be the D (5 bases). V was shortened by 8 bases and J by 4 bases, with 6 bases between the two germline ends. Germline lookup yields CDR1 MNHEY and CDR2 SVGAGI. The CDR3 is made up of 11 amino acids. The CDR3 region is CASRGYNEQFF. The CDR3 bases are TGTGCCAGCCGAGGGTACAATGAGCAGTTCTTC.

The CDR3 protein is CARKPRLAKEQYF. The DNA of the CDR3 is TGTGCCAGAAAACCGCGACTGGCGAAGGAGCAGTACTTC. This chain joins TRBV11-1 and TRBJ2-7, with D unresolved. With 9 bases removed from V and 7 bases from J, the gap between germline ends came to 19 bases. Looked up from germline, CDR1 is SGHAT and CDR2 is FQDESV (reference sequence). This CDR3 has 13 residues.

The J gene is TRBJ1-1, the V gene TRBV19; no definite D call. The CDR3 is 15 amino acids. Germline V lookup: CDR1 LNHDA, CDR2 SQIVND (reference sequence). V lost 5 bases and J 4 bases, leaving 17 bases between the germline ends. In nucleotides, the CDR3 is TGTGCCAGTAGTCCCTGGGCTCCCCGGGGCACTGAAGCTTTCTTT. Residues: CASSPWAPRGTEAFF.

The CDR3 DNA is TGTGCCAGCAGTTCCCCCGGTTTGGCAGGGGGCGACACCGGGGAGCTGTTTTTT. It translates to CASSSPGLAGGDTGELFF. The V and J genes are TRBV6-2 or TRBV6-3 and TRBJ2-2; 8 bases agree with TRBD1. Germline V lookup: CDR1 MNHEY, CDR2 SVGEGT. There are 18 residues in the CDR3. V gave up 4 bases and J gave up 3 bases; unmatched junction bases: 13.

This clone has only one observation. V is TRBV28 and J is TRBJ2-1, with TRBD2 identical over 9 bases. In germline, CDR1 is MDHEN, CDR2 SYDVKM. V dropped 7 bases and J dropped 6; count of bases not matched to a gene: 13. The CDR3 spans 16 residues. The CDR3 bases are TGTGCCAGCAAGACTTCGGGTGGCGGGAGGGCCAATGAGCAGTTCTTC. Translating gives CASKTSGGGRANEQFF.

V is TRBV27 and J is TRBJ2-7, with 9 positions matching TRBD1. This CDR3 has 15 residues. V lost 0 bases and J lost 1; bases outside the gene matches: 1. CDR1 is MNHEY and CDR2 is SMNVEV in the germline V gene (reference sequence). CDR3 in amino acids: CASSLSGTGSYEQYF. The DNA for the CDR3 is TGTGCCAGCAGTTTATCGGGGACAGGGTCCTACGAGCAGTACTTC.

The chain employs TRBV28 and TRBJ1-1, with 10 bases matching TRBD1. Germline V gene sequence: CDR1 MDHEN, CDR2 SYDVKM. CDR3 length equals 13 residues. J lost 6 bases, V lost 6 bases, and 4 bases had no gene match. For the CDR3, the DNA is TGTGCCAGCAGGAGACAGGGGGCCCCTGAAGCTTTCTTT. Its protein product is CASRRQGAPEAFF.

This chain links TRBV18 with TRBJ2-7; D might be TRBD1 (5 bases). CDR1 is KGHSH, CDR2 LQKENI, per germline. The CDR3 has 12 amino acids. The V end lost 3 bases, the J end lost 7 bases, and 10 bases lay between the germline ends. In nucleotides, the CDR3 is TGTGCCAGCTCACCCCAGGGTGGGGAGCAGTACTTC. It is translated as CASSPQGGEQYF.

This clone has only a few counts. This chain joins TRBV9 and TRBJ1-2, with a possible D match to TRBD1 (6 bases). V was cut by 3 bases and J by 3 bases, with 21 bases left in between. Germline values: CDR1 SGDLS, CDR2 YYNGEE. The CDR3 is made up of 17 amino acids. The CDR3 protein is CASSGSGASPTHYGYTF. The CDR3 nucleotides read TGTGCCAGCAGCGGCTCAGGGGCCTCCCCAACCCACTATGGCTACACCTTC.

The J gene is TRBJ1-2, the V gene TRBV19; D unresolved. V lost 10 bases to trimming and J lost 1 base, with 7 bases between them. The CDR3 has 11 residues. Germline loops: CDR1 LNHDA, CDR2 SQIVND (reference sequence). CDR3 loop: CAIRGNYGYTF. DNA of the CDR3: TGTGCCATTCGGGGTAACTATGGCTACACCTTC.

CDR3 amino acids: CASSLGGGYSPLHF. CDR3 coding DNA: TGTGCCAGCAGCTTAGGCGGGGGATATTCACCCCTCCACTTT. The genes are TRBV7-2 and TRBJ1-6, with D tentatively TRBD1 (5 bases). Germline assignment: CDR1 SGHTA and CDR2 FQGNSA. This CDR3 has 14 residues. Between the trimmed V and J ends, which lost 1 base and 8 bases, there was a span of 9 bases.

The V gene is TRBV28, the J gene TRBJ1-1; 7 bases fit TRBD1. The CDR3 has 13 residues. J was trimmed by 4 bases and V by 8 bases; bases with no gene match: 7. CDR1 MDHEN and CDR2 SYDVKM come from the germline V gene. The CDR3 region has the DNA TGTGCCAGCCACAGGGGAAGAGTCACTGAAGCTTTCTTT. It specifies CASHRGRVTEAFF.

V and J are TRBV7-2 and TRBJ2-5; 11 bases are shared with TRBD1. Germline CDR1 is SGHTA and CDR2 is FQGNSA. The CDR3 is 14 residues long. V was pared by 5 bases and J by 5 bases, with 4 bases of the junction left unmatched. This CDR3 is CASSADRGRETQYF. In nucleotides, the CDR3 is TGTGCCAGCAGCGCGGACAGGGGGCGGGAGACCCAGTACTTC.

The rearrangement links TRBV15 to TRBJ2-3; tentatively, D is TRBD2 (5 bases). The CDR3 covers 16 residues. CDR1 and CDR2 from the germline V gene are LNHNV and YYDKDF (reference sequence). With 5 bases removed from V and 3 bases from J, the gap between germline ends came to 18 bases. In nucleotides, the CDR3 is TGTGCCACCAGCCCCCCCCCACGGGGTGGTACAGATACGCAGTATTTT. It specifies CATSPPPRGGTDTQYF. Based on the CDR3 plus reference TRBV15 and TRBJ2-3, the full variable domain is DAMVIQNPRYQVTQFGKPVTLSCSQTLNHNVMYWYQQKSSQAPKLLFHYYDKDFNNEADTPDNFQSRRPNTSFCFLDIRSPGLGDTAMYLCATSPPPRGGTDTQYFGPGTRLTVL.

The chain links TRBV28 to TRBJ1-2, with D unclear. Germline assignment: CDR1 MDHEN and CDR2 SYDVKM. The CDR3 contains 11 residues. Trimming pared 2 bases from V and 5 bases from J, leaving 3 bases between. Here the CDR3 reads CASSLQYGYTF. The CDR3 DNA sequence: TGTGCCAGCAGTTTACAATATGGCTACACCTTC.

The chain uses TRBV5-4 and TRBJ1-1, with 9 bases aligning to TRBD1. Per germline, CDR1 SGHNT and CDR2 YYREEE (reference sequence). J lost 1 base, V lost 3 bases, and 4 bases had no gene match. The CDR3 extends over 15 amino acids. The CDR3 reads CASSSKQGANTEAFF. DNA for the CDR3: TGTGCCAGCAGCTCAAAACAGGGGGCGAACACTGAAGCTTTCTTT.

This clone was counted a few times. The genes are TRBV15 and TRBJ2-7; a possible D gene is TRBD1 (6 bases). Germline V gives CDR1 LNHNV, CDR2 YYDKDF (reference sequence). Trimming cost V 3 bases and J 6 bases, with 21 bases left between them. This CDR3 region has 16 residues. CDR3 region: CATSSEPGQGSGEQYF. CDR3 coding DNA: TGTGCCACCAGCAGCGAGCCGGGGCAGGGGTCGGGCGAGCAGTACTTC.

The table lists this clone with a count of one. Here the CDR3 DNA reads TGTGCCAGCAGTTTAGTGGGCCCACAACGGGGAGAGCAGTTCTTC. This sequence encodes CASSLVGPQRGEQFF. The chain employs TRBV27 and TRBJ2-1; perhaps TRBD2 as D (5 bases). The V gene's germline CDR1 is MNHEY and CDR2 SMNVEV (reference sequence). Trimming removed 2 bases from V and 10 bases from J, with 18 bases in between. CDR3 length equals 15 residues.